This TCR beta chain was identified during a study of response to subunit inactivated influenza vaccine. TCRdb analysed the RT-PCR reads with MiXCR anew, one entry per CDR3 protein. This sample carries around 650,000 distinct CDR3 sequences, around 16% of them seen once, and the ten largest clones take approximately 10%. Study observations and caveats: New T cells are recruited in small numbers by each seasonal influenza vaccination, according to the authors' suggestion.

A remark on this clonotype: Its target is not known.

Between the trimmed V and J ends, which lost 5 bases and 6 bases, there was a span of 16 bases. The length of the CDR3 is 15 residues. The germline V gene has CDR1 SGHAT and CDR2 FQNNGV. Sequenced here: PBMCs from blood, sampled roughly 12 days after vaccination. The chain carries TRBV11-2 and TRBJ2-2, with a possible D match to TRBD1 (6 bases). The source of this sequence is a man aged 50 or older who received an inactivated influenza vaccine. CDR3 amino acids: CASSRSGAGAGELFF. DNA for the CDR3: TGTGCCAGCAGCAGGTCAGGGGCGGGCGCCGGGGAGCTGTTTTTT.